This T cell receptor (beta chain) was observed in a study of cytotoxic CD8 clonotypes in ibrutinib-treated CLL. Measured with immunoSEQ multiplex PCR; TCRdb has only the in-frame clones, and not every one. The repertoire has 150,000 to 250,000 clones, over 60% of them found once; the top ten carry over 10%. The V gene's germline CDR1 is ENHRY and CDR2 SYGVKD. The CDR3 sequence is 16 residues long. Trimming at V came to 3 bases and at J to 7 bases, leaving 9 bases not matched to a gene. Frozen PBMC stocks contributed approximately 1.9 micrograms of genomic DNA to the TCR beta libraries. The specimen was PBMCs, collected after 24 months of ibrutinib treatment. The chain joins TRBV10-3 to TRBJ2-2; TRBD2 matches at 9 bases. This sequence was found in a human donor with chronic lymphocytic leukemia. The CDR3 spells CAISDSAGGAGGELFF. In nucleotides, the CDR3 is TGTGCCATCAGTGATTCGGCGGGAGGGGCTGGCGGGGAGCTGTTTTTT.